The following is a TCR beta chain sequence with its context. Its matching antigen is unknown. This specimen comes from a study of siplizumab effects on memory and regulatory T cells. Study-level points and caveats: Solely a minor proportion of alloreactive clones could be assigned to unstimulated subsets.

The study assayed approximately 100,000 TCR templates per sample. Generated by immunoSEQ multiplex PCR, the TCRdb table keeps only in-frame clones and is missing some. The data contain 90,000 to 110,000 clones, about 93% of them singletons. This sequence originates from a human donor in good health. Specimen: CD4+ T cells sorted from blood.

The CDR3 region is CASSLGTSGGPWPIGELFF. The DNA for the CDR3 is TGTGCCAGCAGCTTGGGGACTAGCGGGGGCCCTTGGCCTATCGGGGAGCTGTTTTTT. V and J are TRBV5-4 and TRBJ2-2, with TRBD2 matching 13 bases. After removal of 0 bases from V and 7 bases from J, the junction contained 12 bases not matched to a gene. There are 19 residues in the CDR3. From germline, CDR1 is SGHNT and CDR2 YYREEE (reference sequence).